The rows below give T cell receptor beta chains drawn from one sample of a study of blood T cell repertoires in COVID-19. Some clones are missing from TCRdb's copy, which holds only in-frame ones; the method was immunoSEQ multiplex PCR. The data show 55,000 to 80,000 clones, around 83% seen once. The sequenced sample was peripheral blood. These TCRs come from a human donor in a cohort sampled during active COVID-19. Each CDR3 is given with its conserved first and last residue. The D gene is left open where the match is weak. The listing skips clone size in some rows; elsewhere it reads once, few, many or a size class.

NA,NA,TRBV5-6,TRBJ2-2,CASSPDKTGELFF,TGTGCCAGCAGCCCGGACAAGACCGGGGAGCTGTTTTTT
NA,TRBD1,TRBV5-6,TRBJ1-5,CASSHMSDRVGNQPQHF,TGTGCCAGCAGCCATATGTCAGACAGGGTTGGCAATCAGCCCCAGCATTTT
NA,TRBD2,TRBV5-1,TRBJ2-1,CASSRRLAGDYEQFF,TGCGCCAGCAGCCGAAGACTAGCGGGGGACTATGAGCAGTTCTTC
NA,TRBD2,TRBV3-1/TRBV3-2,TRBJ2-1,CASSPTGGGIQKQFF,TGTGCCAGCAGCCCCACTGGGGGGGGGATTCAGAAGCAGTTCTTC
NA,TRBD1,TRBV5-1,TRBJ1-2,CASSAQGGRYYGYTF,TGCGCCAGCAGCGCCCAGGGGGGCAGATACTATGGCTACACCTTC
many,NA,TRBV24-1,TRBJ1-1,CATSDGTKAFF,TGTGCCACCAGTGATGGGACAAAAGCTTTCTTT
NA,TRBD2,TRBV10-3,TRBJ2-2,CAIRSGSSTGELFF,TGTGCCATTCGTAGCGGGTCTAGCACCGGGGAGCTGTTTTTT
NA,TRBD1,TRBV27,TRBJ2-1,CASRSKGQYNEQFF,TGTGCCAGCAGGAGCAAGGGACAGTACAATGAGCAGTTCTTC
once,NA,TRBV18,TRBJ2-1,CASSPALRTSYNEQFF,TGTGCCAGCTCACCAGCCCTCCGGACTTCCTACAATGAGCAGTTCTTC
NA,TRBD1,TRBV5-1,TRBJ2-1,CASSLAGQGSNEQFF,TGCGCCAGCAGCTTGGCCGGACAGGGAAGCAATGAGCAGTTCTTC
once,NA,TRBV18,TRBJ1-2,CASSPRTGWDYGYTF,TGTGCCAGCTCACCACGAACAGGGTGGGACTACGGCTACACCTTC
once,TRBD1,TRBV4-1,TRBJ1-1,CASSHVVGTGKNEAFF,TGCGCCAGCAGCCATGTGGTGGGGACAGGGAAGAATGAAGCTTTCTTT
NA,TRBD1,TRBV28,TRBJ2-7,CASKGGAGGREQYF,TGTGCCAGCAAAGGGGGCGCAGGGGGTAGGGAGCAGTACTTC
NA,NA,TRBV6-6,TRBJ2-1,CALGRGNEQFF,TGTGCTCTCGGTAGAGGCAATGAGCAGTTCTTC
once,NA,TRBV9,TRBJ2-1,CASSAPGVHEQFF,TGTGCCAGCAGCGCCCCAGGGGTTCACGAGCAGTTCTTC
NA,NA,TRBV24-1,TRBJ2-1,CATSDSSWQQFF,TGTGCCACCAGTGATTCTAGCTGGCAGCAGTTCTTC
few,NA,TRBV6-6,TRBJ2-2,CASSYTRGGWTGELFF,TGTGCCAGCAGTTACACAAGGGGAGGATGGACCGGGGAGCTGTTTTTT
NA,TRBD2,TRBV5-4,TRBJ2-3,CASSRGAGVGTDTQYF,TGTGCCAGCAGCCGTGGAGCGGGAGTGGGGACAGATACGCAGTATTTT
NA,TRBD2,TRBV25-1,TRBJ2-5,CASSEHLAGGPQETQYF,TGTGCCAGCAGTGAACACCTAGCGGGGGGGCCCCAAGAGACCCAGTACTTC
NA,NA,TRBV24-1,TRBJ2-3,CATSDPSTDTQYF,TGTGCCACCAGTGATCCTAGCACAGATACGCAGTATTTT
NA,NA,TRBV6-6,TRBJ1-6,CASSFRGPLHF,TGTGCCAGCAGTTTTAGGGGGCCCCTCCACTTT
hyperexpanded,TRBD2,TRBV10-3,TRBJ2-7,CAIRGGESNEQYF,TGTGCCATCCGGGGAGGGGAGTCGAACGAGCAGTACTTC
NA,NA,TRBV29-1,TRBJ1-2,CSVGQGRSDYGYTF,TGCAGCGTTGGCCAGGGGAGATCGGACTATGGCTACACCTTC
NA,NA,TRBV30,TRBJ2-3,CAWSVGRGGRDTQYF,TGTGCCTGGAGTGTAGGCAGGGGCGGTCGGGATACGCAGTATTTT
NA,TRBD1,TRBV7-9,TRBJ2-7,CASSLDINDRGEQYF,TGTGCCAGCAGCTTAGATATCAATGACAGGGGCGAGCAGTACTTC
NA,NA,TRBV5-6,TRBJ2-5,CASSFGETQYF,TGTGCCAGCAGCTTTGGCGAGACCCAGTACTTC
few,TRBD1,TRBV9,TRBJ1-1,CASSVHGTGARTEAFF,TGTGCCAGCAGCGTACATGGAACAGGGGCCCGCACTGAAGCTTTCTTT
NA,NA,TRBV5-8,TRBJ1-1,CASSFQMRNTEAFF,TGTGCCAGCAGCTTCCAAATGAGAAACACTGAAGCTTTCTTT
NA,TRBD1,TRBV5-1,TRBJ1-2,CASSLAGTGDGYTF,TGCGCCAGCAGCTTGGCCGGGACAGGGGATGGCTACACCTTC
NA,TRBD1,TRBV3-1/TRBV3-2,TRBJ2-7,CASSPGGYEQYF,TGTGCCAGCAGCCCAGGGGGCTACGAGCAGTACTTC
NA,NA,TRBV3-1/TRBV3-2,TRBJ1-2,CASSQPGDLYGYTF,TGTGCCAGCAGCCAGCCGGGGGACCTCTATGGCTACACCTTC
NA,TRBD2,TRBV19,TRBJ2-5,CASSIWGGETQYF,TGTGCCAGTAGTATATGGGGGGGGGAGACCCAGTACTTC
once,TRBD1,TRBV18,TRBJ1-1,CASSPHRGSEAFF,TGTGCCAGCTCACCTCACAGGGGGTCTGAAGCTTTCTTT
NA,NA,TRBV19,TRBJ2-1,CASSTRVLQMGQFF,TGTGCCAGTAGTACCCGGGTCCTCCAAATGGGGCAGTTCTTC
NA,TRBD2,TRBV18,TRBJ2-7,CASSPQGLAAIYEQYF,TGTGCCAGCTCACCACAGGGACTAGCGGCGATTTACGAGCAGTACTTC
NA,TRBD2,TRBV10-2,TRBJ2-7,CASSGTSGRGSYEQYF,TGCGCCAGCAGCGGGACGAGCGGGAGAGGGTCCTACGAGCAGTACTTC
NA,TRBD1,TRBV2,TRBJ1-5,CASREDRVNQPQHF,TGTGCCAGCAGGGAAGACAGGGTCAATCAGCCCCAGCATTTT
NA,NA,TRBV10-3,TRBJ2-1,CAISDPTSRNDEQFF,TGTGCCATCAGTGATCCGACTTCCCGAAATGATGAGCAGTTCTTC
once,NA,TRBV10-3,TRBJ2-1,CAISLENEQFF,TGTGCCATCAGTCTGGAGAATGAGCAGTTCTTC
NA,NA,TRBV12-3/TRBV12-4,TRBJ2-1,CASSRRGYNEQFF,TGTGCCAGCAGTCGGAGAGGCTACAATGAGCAGTTCTTC
NA,NA,TRBV7-9,TRBJ1-4,CASSLSGTNEKLFF,TGTGCCAGCAGCTTGTCAGGCACTAATGAAAAACTGTTTTTT
NA,NA,TRBV4-1,TRBJ1-2,CASSQDWGDYGYTF,TGCGCCAGCAGCCAAGATTGGGGGGACTATGGCTACACCTTC